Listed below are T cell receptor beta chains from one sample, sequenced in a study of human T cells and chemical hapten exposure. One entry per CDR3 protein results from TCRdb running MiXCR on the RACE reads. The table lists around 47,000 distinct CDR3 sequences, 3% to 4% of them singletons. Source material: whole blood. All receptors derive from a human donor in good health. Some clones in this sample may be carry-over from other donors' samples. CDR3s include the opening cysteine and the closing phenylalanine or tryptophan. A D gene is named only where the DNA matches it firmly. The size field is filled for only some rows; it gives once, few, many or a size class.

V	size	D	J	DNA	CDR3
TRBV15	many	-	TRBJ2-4	TGTGCCACCAGCAGAGATCCCCCTAGTTCACCCCAGAACATTCAGTACTTC	CATSRDPPSSPQNIQYF
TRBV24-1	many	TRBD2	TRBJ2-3	TGTGCCACCAGTGATTCCTTTGGTAGCGGGAGGACAGATACGCAGTATTTT	CATSDSFGSGRTDTQYF
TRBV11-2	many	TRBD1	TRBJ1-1	TGTGCCAGCAGCTTAGAGTTGACAGGGGGGGCTGAAGCTTTCTTT	CASSLELTGGAEAFF
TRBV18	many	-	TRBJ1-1	TGTGCCAGCTCACAGGGGATGAACACTGAAGCTTTCTTT	CASSQGMNTEAFF
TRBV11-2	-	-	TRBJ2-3	TGTGCCAGCAGCTTAGATCGTACAGGGTCAGATACGCAGTATTTT	CASSLDRTGSDTQYF
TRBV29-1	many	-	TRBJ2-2	TGCAGCGTTGTCGGGCAGAGTTACACCGGGGAGCTGTTTTTT	CSVVGQSYTGELFF
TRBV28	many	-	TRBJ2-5	TGTGCCAGCAGTTTGTTTGAGCAGACCCAGTACTTC	CASSLFEQTQYF
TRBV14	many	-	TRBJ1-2	TGTGCCAGCAGCCAAGAGTGGTATGGCTACACCTTC	CASSQEWYGYTF
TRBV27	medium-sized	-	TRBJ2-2	TGTGCCAGCACTGGAGGGTCCCACGGGGAGCTGTTTTTT	CASTGGSHGELFF
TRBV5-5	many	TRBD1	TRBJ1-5	TGTGCCAGCAGCCGAGGACAGGGCGAAAAGCCCCAGCATTTT	CASSRGQGEKPQHF
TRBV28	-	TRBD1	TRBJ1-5	TGTGCCAGCAGAATCTCGGGACAGTTTAATCAGCCCCAGCATTTT	CASRISGQFNQPQHF
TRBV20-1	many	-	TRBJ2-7	TGCAGTGCTAGAGATTCAGGGGCCTATCTTCCTGTTTCCTACGAGCAGTACTTC	CSARDSGAYLPVSYEQYF
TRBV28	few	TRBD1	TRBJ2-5	TGTGCCACCCTAGGGGGCGGAGAGGAGACCCAGTACTTC	CATLGGGEETQYF
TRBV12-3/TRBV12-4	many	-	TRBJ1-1	TGTGCCAGCAGTTTTGTGGCGAACACTGAAGCTTTCTTT	CASSFVANTEAFF
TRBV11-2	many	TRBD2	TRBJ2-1	TGTGCCAGCAGCTTAGGGACTAGCGAATACAATGAGCAGTTCTTC	CASSLGTSEYNEQFF